This T cell receptor (beta chain) was identified in a study of T cell responses to AZD1222 COVID-19 vaccine. Regarding the study as a whole: Clonal diversity was possibly underestimated, and white British individuals and females predominated among donors. Baseline seropositivity occurred in only six AZD1222 recipients.

On this clone: Its antigen is currently unknown.

This CDR3 is 15 amino acids long. V was pared by 4 bases and J by 11 bases, with 23 bases between. Germline lookup yields CDR1 SGHRS and CDR2 YFSETQ. Data came from immunoSEQ multiplex PCR; TCRdb stores just in-frame clones and leaves some out. The data show roughly 180,000 clones, around nine tenths seen once. J is TRBJ2-3 and V is TRBV5-1; D perhaps matches TRBD1 (5 bases). The TCR was taken from an adult in good health. Here the sequenced sample was peripheral blood, taken on day 0 of AZD1222 vaccination. DNA for the CDR3: TGCGCCAGCAGCCTCGCCCAGGGCGCCGCTGCCCTGCAGTATTTT. Amino acid sequence: CASSLAQGAAALQYF.